The clone carrying this TCR beta chain was seen many times. Antigen specificity is unknown. The sample belongs to a study of T cells after yellow fever vaccination. Findings and caveats of the study: The appearance of a small share of clonotypes in both CD4 and CD8 compartments was observed. Contamination by abundant bulk-population clonotypes could be present in FACS-sorted repertoires. Booster samples showed a return of most primary-vaccination clones (under 98% CD4, over 70% CD8).

CDR3 size: 15 residues. With V trimmed by 3 bases and J by 8 bases, 13 bases remained unmatched. Germline V lookup: CDR1 DFQATT, CDR2 SNEGSKA (reference sequence). 5'RACE template switching generated TCR cDNA, adding a universal primer site and UMIs. TCRdb processed the 5' RACE reads anew with MiXCR; each CDR3 protein has one entry. This sample has 110,000 to 150,000 distinct CDR3 sequences; approximately 6.6% occur once, and the top ten carry more than 0.6%. This sequence originates from a man aged 25 to 40 who received the YFV17D yellow fever vaccine. V gene TRBV20-1 combines with J gene TRBJ2-1, with 7 bases matching TRBD1. The material sequenced was CD4+ T cells sorted from PBMCs, taken 10 days after the yellow fever booster vaccination. The CDR3: CSASFPGQSMHEQFF. The CDR3 DNA reads TGCAGTGCTAGCTTTCCGGGACAGAGTATGCATGAGCAGTTCTTC.